Listed below are T cell receptor beta chains from one sample, sequenced in a study of circulating and synovial CD4+ cells in juvenile arthritis. Libraries were prepared by immunoSEQ multiplex PCR; TCRdb keeps only in-frame clonotypes and omits some of them. Of some 35,000 clones detected, approximately 94% appear once; the ten largest clones hold 0.7%. Material for sequencing was CD4+ T cells from blood. Receptors were obtained from a human donor with juvenile idiopathic arthritis. Each CDR3 is given without its conserved first and last residue.

j_gene	v_gene	CDR3aa
TRBJ1-2	TRBV27	ASSRRAPGLGSRGYT
TRBJ1-6	TRBV19	ASSSLTGGNSPLH
TRBJ1-1	TRBV18	ASSPARDRQTEAF
TRBJ2-4	TRBV11-2	ASSPTGLAKNIQY
TRBJ2-3	TRBV5-5	ASSLTSLSTDTQY
TRBJ1-5	TRBV6-1	ASSLQVNQPQH
TRBJ1-6	TRBV19	ASSIAGQGGSPLH
TRBJ2-3	TRBV7-2	ASSWWGLAGGRPTDTQY
TRBJ2-2	TRBV5-1	ASSLAAGRTGELF
TRBJ2-5	TRBV11-3	ASSHDRGETQY
TRBJ2-7	TRBV11-3	ASSLTRNQQQY
TRBJ1-3	TRBV7-6	ASSLNPRAGNTIY
TRBJ2-3	TRBV2	ASRITSGGTDTQY
TRBJ2-5	TRBV7-3	ASSDGLAGGRETQY
TRBJ2-2	TRBV5-1	ASSLEPSWRTGELF
TRBJ1-5	TRBV7-2	ASSLFPPTGDVNNQPQH
TRBJ2-3	TRBV2	ASSRGTSADTQY
TRBJ2-1	TRBV11-2	ASSLELRPNEQF
TRBJ1-1	TRBV19	ASGRRGRNTEAF
TRBJ2-3	TRBV5-1	ASSSGTRNTDTQY
TRBJ1-5	TRBV5-1	ASAEGGRANQPQH
TRBJ1-2	TRBV18	ASSPGPGTGRVYGYT
TRBJ1-6	TRBV15	ATSGDPGGSNSPLH
TRBJ2-1	TRBV7-2	ASSPQRGLSYNEQF
TRBJ2-2	TRBV4-1	ASSQVAGNTGELF
TRBJ1-2	TRBV4-3	ASSQGVGGYT
TRBJ1-6	TRBV11-3	ASGGTGANSPLH
TRBJ2-3	TRBV6-5	ASSYLGGSDTQY
TRBJ2-1	TRBV27	ASSLLGLSGSYNEQF
TRBJ2-7	TRBV19	ASSRTGGSHEQY
TRBJ2-2	TRBV6-1	ASSTDRGLWGELF
TRBJ2-7	TRBV6-7	ASSPGGR
TRBJ2-5	TRBV11-3	ASSLGRGVGYQETQY
TRBJ1-4	TRBV5-1	ASSLDHGPGASGKLF
TRBJ1-5	TRBV7-9	ASSLDGNYQPQH
TRBJ2-3	TRBV5-4	ASSLYSGYTDTQY
TRBJ1-6	TRBV13	ASSSRDSPLH
TRBJ2-1	TRBV13	ASSSIKTSGDANEQF
TRBJ2-2	TRBV6-1	ASSDAEAGSLTGELF